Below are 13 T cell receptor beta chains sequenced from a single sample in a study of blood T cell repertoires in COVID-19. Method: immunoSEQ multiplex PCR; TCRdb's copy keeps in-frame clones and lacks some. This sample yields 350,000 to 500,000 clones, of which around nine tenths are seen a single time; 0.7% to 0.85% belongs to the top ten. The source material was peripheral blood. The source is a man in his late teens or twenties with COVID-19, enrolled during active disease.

CDR3 in amino acids: CASSYGSGANNEQFF. In nucleotides, the CDR3 is TGTGCCAGCAGTTACGGATCGGGAGCAAATAATGAGCAGTTCTTC. This chain connects TRBV6-5 to TRBJ2-1, with D perhaps matching TRBD2 (6 bases). CDR3 size: 15 residues. The V end lost 2 bases, the J end lost 7 bases, and 15 bases lay between the germline ends. From germline, CDR1 is MNHEY and CDR2 SVGAGI.

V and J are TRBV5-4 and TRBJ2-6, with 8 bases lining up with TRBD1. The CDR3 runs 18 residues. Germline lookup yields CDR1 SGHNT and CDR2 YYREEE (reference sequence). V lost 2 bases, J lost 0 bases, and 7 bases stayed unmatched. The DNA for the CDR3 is TGTGCCAGCAGCTTCCCGGGACAGGAGTTCTCTGGGGCCAACGTCCTGACTTTC. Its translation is CASSFPGQEFSGANVLTF. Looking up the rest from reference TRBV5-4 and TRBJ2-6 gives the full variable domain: ETGVTQSPTHLIKTRGQQVTLRCSSQSGHNTVSWYQQALGQGPQFIFQYYREEENGRGNFPPRFSGLQFPNYSSELNVNALELDDSALYLCASSFPGQEFSGANVLTFGAGSRLTVL.

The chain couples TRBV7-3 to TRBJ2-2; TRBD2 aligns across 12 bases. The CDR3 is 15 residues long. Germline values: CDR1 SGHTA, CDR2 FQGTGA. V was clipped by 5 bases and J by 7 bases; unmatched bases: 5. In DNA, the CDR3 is TGTGCCAGCAGCCCCAGACTAGCGGGAGTCGGGGAGCTGTTTTTT. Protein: CASSPRLAGVGELFF.

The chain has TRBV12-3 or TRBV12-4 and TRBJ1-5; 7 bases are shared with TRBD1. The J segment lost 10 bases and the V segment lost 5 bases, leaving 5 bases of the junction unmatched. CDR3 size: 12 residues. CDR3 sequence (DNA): TGTGCCAGCAGTCCCCGACAGGGCCCCCAGCATTTT. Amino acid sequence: CASSPRQGPQHF.

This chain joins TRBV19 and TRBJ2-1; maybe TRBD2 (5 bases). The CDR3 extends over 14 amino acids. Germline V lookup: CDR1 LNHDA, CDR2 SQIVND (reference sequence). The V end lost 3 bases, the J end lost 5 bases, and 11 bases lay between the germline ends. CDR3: CASSMGVMNNEQFF. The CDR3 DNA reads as TGTGCCAGTAGTATGGGAGTGATGAACAATGAGCAGTTCTTC.

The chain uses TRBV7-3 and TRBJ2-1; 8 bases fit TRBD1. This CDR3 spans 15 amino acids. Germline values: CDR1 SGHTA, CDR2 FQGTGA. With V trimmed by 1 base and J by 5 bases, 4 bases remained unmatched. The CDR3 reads CASSLIQGGNNEQFF. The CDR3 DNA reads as TGTGCCAGCAGCTTAATACAGGGGGGTAACAATGAGCAGTTCTTC.

The CDR3 sequence is CASSLTGVQETQYF. CDR3 DNA: TGTGCCAGCAGCTTAACCGGTGTCCAAGAGACCCAGTACTTC. The chain has TRBV11-3 and TRBJ2-5, with D unclear. The germline V gene encodes CDR1 SGHNT and CDR2 YENEEA. Trimming removed 2 bases at V and 1 base at J, with 8 bases between. This CDR3 spans 14 amino acids.

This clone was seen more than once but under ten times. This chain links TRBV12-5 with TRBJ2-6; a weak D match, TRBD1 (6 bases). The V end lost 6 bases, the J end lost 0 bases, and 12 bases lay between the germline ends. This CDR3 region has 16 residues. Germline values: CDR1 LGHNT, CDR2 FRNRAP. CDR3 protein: CASGRTGNSGANVLTF. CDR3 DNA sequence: TGTGCTAGTGGGCGAACAGGGAACTCTGGGGCCAACGTCCTGACTTTC.

The DNA for the CDR3 is TGCGCCAGCAGCGCGGAGACAGGTGGAAACACCATATATTTT. It yields the protein CASSAETGGNTIYF. This rearrangement joins TRBV5-1 to TRBJ1-3; tentative D call: TRBD1 (6 bases). Trimming pared 4 bases from V and 3 bases from J, leaving 11 bases between. The germline V gene has CDR1 SGHRS and CDR2 YFSETQ. The CDR3 sequence is 14 residues long.

The CDR3 coding sequence is TGTGCCAGCAGTCAAAAGGGTACAGTACAGGCCCGCCATCAGCCCCAGCATTTT. Translating it yields CASSQKGTVQARHQPQHF. The chain is built from TRBV6-6 and TRBJ1-5; TRBD1 might be the D (5 bases). This CDR3 region has 18 residues. The V gene's germline CDR1 is MNHNY and CDR2 SVGAGI (reference sequence). Between the trimmed V and J ends, which lost 5 bases and 5 bases, there was a span of 25 bases.

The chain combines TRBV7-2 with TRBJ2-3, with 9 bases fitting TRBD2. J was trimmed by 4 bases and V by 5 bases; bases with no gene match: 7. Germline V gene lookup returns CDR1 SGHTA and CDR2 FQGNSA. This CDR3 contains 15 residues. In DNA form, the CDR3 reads TGTGCCAGCAGCCGCGGGGGGGCCCTGGCAGATACGCAGTATTTT. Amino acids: CASSRGGALADTQYF.

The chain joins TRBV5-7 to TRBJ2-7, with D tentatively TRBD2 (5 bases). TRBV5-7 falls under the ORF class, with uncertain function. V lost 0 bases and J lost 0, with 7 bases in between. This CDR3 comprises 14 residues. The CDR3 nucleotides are TGTGCCAGCAGCTTGGGAGGGCCCTCCTACGAGCAGTACTTC. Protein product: CASSLGGPSYEQYF.

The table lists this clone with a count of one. The CDR3 is CASMTGVSTGELFF. CDR3 nucleotide sequence: TGTGCCAGCATGACAGGGGTCAGCACCGGGGAGCTGTTTTTT. The V and J genes are TRBV2 and TRBJ2-2; TRBD1 matches at 8 bases. Looked up from germline, CDR1 is SNHLY and CDR2 is FYNNEI. The V segment lost 7 bases and the J segment 4 bases; nucleotides outside the gene matches: 5. This CDR3 region has 14 residues.